This T cell receptor (beta chain) originates from a study of PD-1 blockade in classical Hodgkin lymphoma. Findings of the study overall: There was a significant rise in CD4+ TCR diversity by C4D1, with no such rise for CD8+. Prior to therapy, complete responders displayed diversity much like that of newly diagnosed patients. Diminished baseline TCR diversity has been reported in newly diagnosed patients relative to healthy donors.

As to this clone: Its specificity is unknown.

Libraries were prepared by immunoSEQ multiplex PCR; TCRdb keeps only in-frame clonotypes and omits some of them. The table has fewer than 110,000 clones, roughly 91% seen once. Every patient was affected by relapse after autologous stem cell transplantation, while exposure to brentuximab vedotin was not uniform. Best responses were complete response, partial response or progressive disease. V was pared by 5 bases and J by 8 bases, with 13 bases between. CDR1 and CDR2 (germline): KGHSH, LQKENI. CDR3 size: 13 residues. The receptor comes from a human donor with classical Hodgkin lymphoma. Sequencing was performed on peripheral blood mononuclear cells (PBMCs), taken before the second cycle of nivolumab. The J gene is TRBJ2-1, the V gene TRBV18; the D is unclear. CDR3 protein: CASSTSPSYEQFF. The CDR3 DNA reads as TGTGCCAGCTCAACCTCCCCTAGTTATGAGCAGTTCTTC.